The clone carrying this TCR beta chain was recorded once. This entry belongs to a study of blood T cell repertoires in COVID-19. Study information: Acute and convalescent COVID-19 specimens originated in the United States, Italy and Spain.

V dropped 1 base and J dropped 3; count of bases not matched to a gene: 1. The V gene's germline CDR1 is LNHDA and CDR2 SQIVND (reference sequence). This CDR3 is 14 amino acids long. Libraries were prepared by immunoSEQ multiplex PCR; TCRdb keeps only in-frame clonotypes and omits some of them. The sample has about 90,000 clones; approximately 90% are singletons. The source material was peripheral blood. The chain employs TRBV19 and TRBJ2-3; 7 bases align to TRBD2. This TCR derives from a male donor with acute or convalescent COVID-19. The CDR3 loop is CASSIGGGTDTQYF. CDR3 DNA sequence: TGTGCCAGTAGTATAGGGGGGGGGACAGATACGCAGTATTTT.